Below are 17 T cell receptor beta chains sequenced from a single sample in a study of T cell changes during pregnancy in multiple sclerosis. Sequencing used immunoSEQ multiplex PCR; TCRdb keeps in-frame clones, though not all of them. The sample lists 30,000 to 45,000 clones, more than 85% occurring once. The input for sequencing was CD8+ T cells from peripheral blood mononuclear cells, taken in the first trimester of pregnancy. The receptors derive from a female donor with multiple sclerosis, enrolled in a pregnancy study.

The V and J genes are TRBV6-5 and TRBJ1-2; the D gene is possibly TRBD1 (6 bases). The CDR3 loop spans 14 amino acids. Germline V gene data show CDR1 as MNHEY and CDR2 as SVGAGI. V was shortened by 2 bases and J by 4 bases, with 11 bases between the two germline ends. CDR3 DNA sequence: TGTGCCAGCAGTTACACCGGACAGAGCTATGGCTACACCTTC. This codes for CASSYTGQSYGYTF.

The table lists this clone with a count of one. CDR3 bases: TGTGCCAGCAGTTACGCGGGGGGGGATGAGACCCAGTACTTC. Translating gives CASSYAGGDETQYF. The chain couples TRBV6-6 to TRBJ2-5; 9 nucleotides match TRBD2. V lost 2 bases, J lost 5 bases, and 3 bases stayed unmatched. This CDR3 has 14 amino acids. Germline CDR1 and CDR2: MNHNY and SVGAGI (reference sequence).

This clone has only a few counts. The chain combines TRBV2 with TRBJ1-2, with TRBD1 as a possible D gene (6 bases). The ends were cut back, 8 bases at V and 2 bases at J, with 12 bases in the middle. CDR1 and CDR2 (germline): SNHLY, FYNNEI. The length of the CDR3 is 13 residues. Written as DNA, the CDR3 is TGTGCCAGCGTTGGACAGATCAACTATGGCTACACCTTC. This sequence encodes CASVGQINYGYTF.

This chain uses TRBV27 with TRBJ2-1, with a weak D call TRBD1 (5 bases). The V and J ends lost 3 bases and 9 bases respectively, with 12 bases between them. The CDR3 sequence is 13 residues long. CDR1 is MNHEY, CDR2 SMNVEV, per germline (reference sequence). The CDR3 coding sequence is TGTGCCAGCAGTTTTACAGGCCTGGGTGAGCAGTTCTTC. Amino acid sequence: CASSFTGLGEQFF.

This chain uses TRBV5-6 with TRBJ2-1, with 12 bases fitting TRBD2. This CDR3 contains 15 residues. Germline V gene sequence: CDR1 SGHDT, CDR2 YYEEEE. The ends lost 2 bases at V and 4 bases at J; junction bases unmatched: 1. CDR3 DNA sequence: TGTGCCAGCAGCTTCGGGACTAGCGGGTACAATGAGCAGTTCTTC. This encodes CASSFGTSGYNEQFF.

CDR3: CARAGLMNTEAFF. In DNA, the CDR3 is TGTGCCAGGGCGGGTCTTATGAACACTGAAGCTTTCTTT. V usage is TRBV2 and J usage is TRBJ1-1; D uncertain. The CDR3 spans 13 residues. Trimming left V 9 bases short and J 0 bases short, with 11 bases between. Germline CDR1 and CDR2: SNHLY and FYNNEI.

A single count supports this clone. This chain connects TRBV6-1 to TRBJ2-2; D gene ambiguous. CDR3 length: 11 residues. The germline V gene has CDR1 MNHNS and CDR2 SASEGT. Trimming removed 10 bases from V and 6 bases from J, with 9 bases in between. Written as DNA, the CDR3 is TGTGCCACCCAGTATTCCGGGGAGCTGTTTTTT. This encodes CATQYSGELFF.

The chain is built from TRBV9 and TRBJ1-5; D possibly corresponds to TRBD1 (5 bases). CDR3 length: 14 amino acids. V was cut by 0 bases and J by 9 bases, with 13 bases left in between. Looked up from germline, CDR1 is SGDLS and CDR2 is YYNGEE. The DNA for the CDR3 is TGTGCCAGCAGCGTAGGCTGGGGCTCCGGGCCCCAGCATTTT. Translating it yields CASSVGWGSGPQHF.

The V call is TRBV14, the J call TRBJ1-1, with 12 nucleotides matching TRBD1. The germline gives CDR1 SGHDN, CDR2 FVKESK. CDR3 length: 15 amino acids. Trimming took 8 bases from V and 4 from J; bases not matched to a gene: 8. DNA of the CDR3: TGTGCCAGCCTGGGACAGGGGGCGTTGATCACTGAAGCTTTCTTT. Its translation is CASLGQGALITEAFF.

This clone has only one observation. The CDR3 here is CASSVAGSYEQYF. The CDR3 coding sequence is TGTGCCAGCAGTGTAGCGGGGTCCTACGAGCAGTACTTC. This chain connects TRBV6-5 to TRBJ2-7; 8 bases fit TRBD2. The CDR3 is made up of 13 amino acids. Germline CDR1 reads MNHEY; CDR2 reads SVGAGI. Trimming took 5 bases from V and 1 from J; bases not matched to a gene: 1.

The J gene is TRBJ2-2, the V gene TRBV5-1; unclear D gene. This CDR3 is 12 amino acids long. Germline V gives CDR1 SGHRS, CDR2 YFSETQ. With 1 base removed from V and 6 bases from J, the gap between germline ends came to 4 bases. The CDR3 nucleotides read TGCGCCAGCAGCTTGTATCCCGGGGAGCTGTTTTTT. Residues: CASSLYPGELFF.

The chain has TRBV7-9 and TRBJ2-1; 10 nucleotides match TRBD1. Germline V gene sequence: CDR1 SEHNR, CDR2 FQNEAQ (reference sequence). The CDR3 is 14 residues long. J was trimmed by 9 bases and V by 5 bases; bases with no gene match: 7. Here the CDR3 DNA reads TGTGCCAGCAGCAAGACAGGGGGCAAGATTGAGCAGTTCTTC. The encoded protein is CASSKTGGKIEQFF.

The V and J genes are TRBV6-1 and TRBJ1-2; D ambiguous. The germline CDR1 and CDR2 sequences are MNHNS and SASEGT. Trimming shortened V by 0 bases and J by 1 base, and 9 bases separated the two germline ends. The CDR3 consists of 15 residues. The CDR3 spells CASSEAPGINYGYTF. Here the CDR3 DNA reads TGTGCCAGCAGTGAAGCGCCGGGAATTAACTATGGCTACACCTTC.

This clone showed up just once. This chain connects TRBV5-6 to TRBJ2-7; D is undetermined. Germline V CDR1 and CDR2: SGHDT, YYEEEE. V lost 4 bases to trimming and J lost 5 bases, with 13 bases between them. The CDR3 runs to 13 residues. This chain's CDR3 is CASSPSWAHEQYF. The CDR3 nucleotides read TGTGCCAGCAGCCCGAGCTGGGCCCACGAGCAGTACTTC.

This rearrangement joins TRBV15 to TRBJ1-2; 9 positions agree with TRBD1. Germline V gene lookup returns CDR1 LNHNV and CDR2 YYDKDF (reference sequence). J was trimmed by 2 bases and V by 4 bases; bases with no gene match: 5. The CDR3 spans 15 residues. Here the CDR3 reads CATSIDRGANYGYTF. In nucleotides, the CDR3 is TGTGCCACCAGCATCGACAGGGGGGCCAACTATGGCTACACCTTC.

The sample holds one count of this clone. This chain joins TRBV2 and TRBJ2-5; D is perhaps TRBD2 (6 bases). CDR3 length: 17 amino acids. From germline, CDR1 is SNHLY and CDR2 FYNNEI. Trimming took off 2 bases at V and 5 bases at J, with 21 bases between the two ends. The CDR3 DNA sequence: TGTGCCAGCAGTGAATGGGGCGGGGAACCTACGGGGGAGACCCAGTACTTC. This codes for CASSEWGGEPTGETQYF.

Here the CDR3 DNA reads TGTGCCAGCAGCGCGACAGGGCCCGGGTACAATGAGCAGTTCTTC. Its translation: CASSATGPGYNEQFF. The V call is TRBV7-9, the J call TRBJ2-1, with 7 bases identical to TRBD1. Per the germline V gene, CDR1 is SEHNR and CDR2 is FQNEAQ (reference sequence). The V gene end was trimmed by 5 bases and the J gene end by 4 bases; junction bases not matched to a gene: 8. This CDR3 contains 15 residues.